This TCR beta chain was documented in a study of blood T cell repertoires in COVID-19. Study context: Whether acute or convalescent, the COVID-19 samples came from the United States, Italy and Spain. The analysed material was cDNA or gDNA that came from T cells, B-cell-depleted T cells, or PBMCs.

Patients from Seattle were sampled longitudinally, starting during active infection. V lost 4 bases and J lost 3; bases outside the gene matches: 9. Per the germline V gene, CDR1 is MNHNS and CDR2 is SASEGT. There are 15 residues in the CDR3. Original handling: Estimates of nucleated cell counts were drawn from the amplification of reference gene primers. Clones were sequenced by immunoSEQ multiplex PCR, and TCRdb holds only the in-frame ones, with some missing. V and J calls plus clone size are reproduced from that table; the DNA served to infer D and trimming. The sample has under 250,000 clones, 86% seen once; the top ten hold approximately 10%.

The genes are TRBV6-1 and TRBJ2-7, with 7 bases matching TRBD1. The sequence came from a middle-aged man with COVID-19, enrolled during active disease. The sample was peripheral blood. DNA of the CDR3: TGTGCCAGCAGTGTAGCTGTACAGGGGAACTACGAGCAGTACTTC. Translating gives CASSVAVQGNYEQYF.